This TCR beta chain comes out of a study of T cells after yellow fever vaccination. Study overall: SMART-Seq v4 Ultra Low Input prepared libraries from low-cell fractions. General study results and limits: Some clonotypes, a small share, were shared between CD4 and CD8 compartments. Abundant clonotypes from the bulk population could get into FACS-sorted repertoires as contaminants.

J gave up 6 bases and V 5 bases, and 10 bases lay outside the gene matches. The CDR3 runs 17 residues. The V gene's germline CDR1 is MDHEN and CDR2 SYDVKM. A note on this clonotype: What it recognizes is unknown.

Generation of TCR cDNA used 5'RACE template switching (which added a universal primer site and UMIs). TCRdb redid the calling of the 5' RACE reads with MiXCR, one entry per CDR3 protein. The sample lists 400,000 or so distinct CDR3 sequences, about 6.2% occurring once. V gene TRBV28 combines with J gene TRBJ2-5; 15 bases match TRBD2. The sequenced sample was PBMCs, obtained 5 days after the yellow fever booster vaccination. The receptor comes from a man aged 30 to 39 who received the YFV17D yellow fever vaccine. In DNA form, the CDR3 reads TGTGCCAGCAGTCCCGGACTAGCGGGAGGGTTCTTAAAGACCCAGTACTTC. This codes for CASSPGLAGGFLKTQYF.